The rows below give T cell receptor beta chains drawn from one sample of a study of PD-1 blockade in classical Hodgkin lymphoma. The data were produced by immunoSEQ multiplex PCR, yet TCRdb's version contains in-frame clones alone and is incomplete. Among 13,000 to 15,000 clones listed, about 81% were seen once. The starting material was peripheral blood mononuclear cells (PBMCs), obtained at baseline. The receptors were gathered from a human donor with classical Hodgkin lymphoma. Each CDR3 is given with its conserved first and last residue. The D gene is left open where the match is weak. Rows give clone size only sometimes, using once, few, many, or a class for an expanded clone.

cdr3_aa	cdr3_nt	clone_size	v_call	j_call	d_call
CASSELWGETQYF	TGCGCCAGCAGTGAGTTATGGGGAGAGACCCAGTACTTC	NA	TRBV10-2	TRBJ2-5	NA
CASSLGLGNTEAFF	TGTGCCAGCAGCTTAGGCCTGGGAAACACTGAAGCTTTCTTT	NA	TRBV13	TRBJ1-1	NA
CASSYDRGGTEAFF	TGTGCCAGCAGTTACGACAGGGGGGGCACTGAAGCTTTCTTT	NA	TRBV6-6	TRBJ1-1	TRBD1
CASSQEFSASLDTQYF	TGTGCCAGCAGCCAAGAGTTTTCCGCTTCGTTAGATACGCAGTATTTT	few	TRBV14	TRBJ2-3	NA
CASSLSFRTGDFRETQYF	TGTGCCAGCAGCTTGAGCTTCCGGACAGGGGACTTCCGAGAGACCCAGTACTTC	NA	TRBV5-5	TRBJ2-5	TRBD1
CASSVNSRGSQETQYF	TGTGCCAGCAGCGTCAACAGCAGGGGAAGCCAAGAGACCCAGTACTTC	NA	TRBV7-3	TRBJ2-5	NA
CASSSGVYSGYTF	TGTGCCAGCAGCTCAGGGGTGTATTCTGGCTACACCTTC	NA	TRBV5-8	TRBJ1-2	NA
CASGSGSYTGELFF	TGTGCCAGCGGGAGTGGTTCTTACACCGGGGAGCTGTTTTTT	NA	TRBV6-1	TRBJ2-2	NA
CASSTLTGYTEAFF	TGTGCCAGCAGTACCTTGACAGGGTACACTGAAGCTTTCTTT	NA	TRBV6-6	TRBJ1-1	TRBD1
CASSGHEQYF	TGTGCCAGCAGTGGGCACGAGCAGTACTTC	NA	TRBV5-8	TRBJ2-7	NA
CASGDLYNEQFF	TGTGCCAGCGGCGACTTATACAATGAGCAGTTCTTC	NA	TRBV5-6	TRBJ2-1	NA
CASSPLGETYEQYF	TGTGCCAGCAGCCCTCTTGGGGAAACCTACGAGCAGTACTTC	NA	TRBV4-2	TRBJ2-7	NA
CASSPFDRTSNYGYTF	TGTGCCAGCAGCCCTTTTGACCGAACCTCTAACTATGGCTACACCTTC	NA	TRBV9	TRBJ1-2	NA
CASSEADYLRDTQYF	TGTGCCAGCAGTGAGGCGGACTACCTCAGGGATACGCAGTATTTT	few	TRBV2	TRBJ2-3	NA